This T cell receptor beta chain was sequenced during a study of human T cells and chemical hapten exposure. For the study at large: Slight differences in pooled library volume were the main source of varying TCR yields across samples. Broader study findings: Sensitizing with DPC caused no change in TCRs above 1 in 1000 frequency.

This clonotype was recorded at least ten times. Its matching antigen is unknown. Unique molecular identifiers were affixed to discrete cDNA molecules within the library. In the authors' methods: Approximately 99,000 TCRs per sample was the median, with a range of about 20,000 to 690,600. TCRdb recomputed calls from the RACE reads with MiXCR, one row per CDR3 protein. None of the V and J calls come from the authors' own analysis; TCRdb made them. The sample lists about 45,000 distinct CDR3 sequences; about 3.9% were seen once. CDR3 size: 12 residues. Trimming cost V 6 bases and J 4 bases, with 7 bases left between them. Time point reported: healthy volunteer bleed at 2 weeks. The study extracted total RNA from unfractionated whole blood.

This sequence originates from a female donor in good health. Some clones in this sample may be carry-over from other donors' samples. J is TRBJ1-5 and V is TRBV12-3 or TRBV12-4; weak D call: TRBD1 (6 bases). The sample consisted of whole blood. The CDR3 is CASSQGNQPQHF. The CDR3 DNA sequence: TGTGCCAGCAGCCAGGGGAATCAGCCCCAGCATTTT.